This entry features one T cell receptor beta chain sequence. The germline V gene encodes CDR1 SGHRS and CDR2 YFSETQ. The CDR3 spans 14 residues. Trimming took 0 bases from V and 0 from J, leaving 4 bases between them. The data were taken from a study of T-cell memory formation after mild COVID-19. TCRdb processed the 5' RACE reads anew with MiXCR; each CDR3 protein has one entry. The sample comprises about 100,000 distinct CDR3 sequences, roughly a sixth of which are singletons, and approximately 5.1% rests with the top ten. Sequenced material: PBMCs or a T cell subset sorted from them (not recorded which). The chain employs TRBV5-1 and TRBJ1-3; D unclear. The sequence came from a man between 18 and 29 years old who had mild COVID-19 (a few samples of this study predate the infection). Cell type and time point are not known. The CDR3 region has the DNA TGCGCCAGCAGCTTGGGGTACTCTGGAAACACCATATATTTT. Its protein product is CASSLGYSGNTIYF.